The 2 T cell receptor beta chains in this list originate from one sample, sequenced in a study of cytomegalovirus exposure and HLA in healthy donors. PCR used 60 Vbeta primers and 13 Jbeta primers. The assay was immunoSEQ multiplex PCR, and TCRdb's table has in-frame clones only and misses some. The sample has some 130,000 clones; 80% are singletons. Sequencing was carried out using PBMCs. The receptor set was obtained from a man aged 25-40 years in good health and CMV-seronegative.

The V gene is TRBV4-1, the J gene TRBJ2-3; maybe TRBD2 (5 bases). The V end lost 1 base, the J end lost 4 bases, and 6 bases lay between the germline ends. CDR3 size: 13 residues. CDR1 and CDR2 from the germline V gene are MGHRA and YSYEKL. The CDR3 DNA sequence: TGCGCCAGCAGCCAAGTGGAGGCAGATACGCAGTATTTT. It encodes CASSQVEADTQYF.

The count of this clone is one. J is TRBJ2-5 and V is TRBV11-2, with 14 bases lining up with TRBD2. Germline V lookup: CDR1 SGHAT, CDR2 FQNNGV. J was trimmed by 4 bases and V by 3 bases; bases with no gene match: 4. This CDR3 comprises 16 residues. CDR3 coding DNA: TGTGCCAGCAGCTTCTGGGGACTAGCGGGAGTAGAGACCCAGTACTTC. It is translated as CASSFWGLAGVETQYF.